These 2 T cell receptor beta chains came from one sample sequenced in a study of cytomegalovirus exposure and HLA in healthy donors. Sequenced by immunoSEQ multiplex PCR; TCRdb stores in-frame clones only, minus some. Of about 60,000 clones listed, approximately 95% are singletons. Input material: PBMCs. These receptors were collected from a woman younger than 35 in good health and CMV-seropositive.

V is TRBV5-1 and J is TRBJ2-1; TRBD2 might be the D (5 bases). Trimming removed 3 bases at V and 8 bases at J, with 24 bases between. CDR1 SGHRS and CDR2 YFSETQ come from the germline V gene. The CDR3 consists of 17 residues. The DNA of the CDR3 is TGCGCCAGCAGCTCCCCAGAACTAGTTTCTTTCACGGATGAGCAGTTCTTC. Translated: CASSSPELVSFTDEQFF.

The chain carries TRBV9 and TRBJ2-3, with 7 bases lining up with TRBD2. The CDR3 covers 16 residues. J lost 4 bases, V lost 3 bases, and 11 bases had no gene match. CDR1 and CDR2 from the germline V gene are SGDLS and YYNGEE. The CDR3 here is CASSGTLRELADTQYF. As DNA, the CDR3 is TGTGCCAGCAGCGGGACTTTGCGGGAGTTGGCAGATACGCAGTATTTT.